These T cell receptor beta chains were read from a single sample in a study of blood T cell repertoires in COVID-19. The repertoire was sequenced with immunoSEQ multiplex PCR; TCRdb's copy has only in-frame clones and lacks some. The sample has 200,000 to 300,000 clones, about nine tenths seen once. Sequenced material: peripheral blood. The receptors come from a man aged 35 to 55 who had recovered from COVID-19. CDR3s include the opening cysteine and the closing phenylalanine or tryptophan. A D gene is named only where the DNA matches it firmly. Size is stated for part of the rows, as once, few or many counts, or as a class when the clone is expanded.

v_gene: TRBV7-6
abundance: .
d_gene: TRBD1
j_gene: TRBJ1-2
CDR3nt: TGTGCCAGCAGCTTAGCGCGACAAGGGGGCGACTATGGCTACACCTTC
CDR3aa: CASSLARQGGDYGYTF

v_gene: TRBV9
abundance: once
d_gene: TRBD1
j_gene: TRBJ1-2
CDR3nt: TGTGCCAGCAGCCTTGGACAGGGGGCGTCCTATGGCTACACCTTC
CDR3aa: CASSLGQGASYGYTF

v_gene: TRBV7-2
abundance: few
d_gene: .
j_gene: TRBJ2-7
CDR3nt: TGTGCCAGCAGCTTGATTCGGGGGACCGAGCAGTACTTC
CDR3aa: CASSLIRGTEQYF

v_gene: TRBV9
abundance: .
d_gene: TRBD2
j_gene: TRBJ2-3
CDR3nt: TGTGCCAGCAGCGTTGATCTAGCGGGGGGGCCGAGAGATACGCAGTATTTT
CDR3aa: CASSVDLAGGPRDTQYF

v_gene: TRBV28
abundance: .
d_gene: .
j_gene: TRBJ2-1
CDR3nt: TGTGCCAGTCCCCCGCCATCCTCAAAGCCTGGGCCTTACAATGAGCAGTTCTTC
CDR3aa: CASPPPSSKPGPYNEQFF

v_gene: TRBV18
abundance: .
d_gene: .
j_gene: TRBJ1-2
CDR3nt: TGTGCCAGCTCAGCCGGGACTTACCTCGATGGCTACACCTTC
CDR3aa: CASSAGTYLDGYTF

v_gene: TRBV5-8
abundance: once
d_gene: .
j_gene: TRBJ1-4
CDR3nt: TGTGCCAGCAGCCGAAAGGGAGAGAAAAATGAAAAACTGTTTTTT
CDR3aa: CASSRKGEKNEKLFF

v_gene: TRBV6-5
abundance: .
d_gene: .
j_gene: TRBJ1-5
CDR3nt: TGTGCCAGCAGTCAAACAGGATTCAATCAGCCCCAGCATTTT
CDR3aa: CASSQTGFNQPQHF

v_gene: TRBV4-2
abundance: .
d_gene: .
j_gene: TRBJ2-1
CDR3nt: TGTGCCAGCAGCCAAGATAAACTAGCACCAATTGGTAATGAGCAGTTCTTC
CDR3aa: CASSQDKLAPIGNEQFF

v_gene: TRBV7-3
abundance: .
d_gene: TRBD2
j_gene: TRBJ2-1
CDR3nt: TGTGCCAGCAGCTTCTATAGCGGGAACTACAATGAGCAGTTCTTC
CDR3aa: CASSFYSGNYNEQFF

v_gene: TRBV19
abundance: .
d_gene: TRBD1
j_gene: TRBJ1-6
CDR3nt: TGTGCCAGTAGTATAACAGGGGTCCGCTCACCCCTCCACTTT
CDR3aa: CASSITGVRSPLHF

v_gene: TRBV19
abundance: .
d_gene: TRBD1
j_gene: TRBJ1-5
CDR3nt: TGTGCCAGTAGTATAGCCGGGACAGGAGGACAGCCCCAGCATTTT
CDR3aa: CASSIAGTGGQPQHF

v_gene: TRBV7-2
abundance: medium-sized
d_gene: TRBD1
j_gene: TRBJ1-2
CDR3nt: TGTGCCAGCAGCTTAAGCTTTACCGGGACAGGGGCTTATGGCTACACCTTC
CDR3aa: CASSLSFTGTGAYGYTF

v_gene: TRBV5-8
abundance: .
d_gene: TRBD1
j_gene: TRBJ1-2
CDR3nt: TGTGCCAGCGCAAGGGGGCTTTCTAACTATGGCTACACCTTC
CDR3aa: CASARGLSNYGYTF

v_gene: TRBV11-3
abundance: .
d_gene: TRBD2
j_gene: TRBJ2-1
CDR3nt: TGTGCCAGCAGCTTAGATTTGGGGGGGAGGGAGCAGTTCTTC
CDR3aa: CASSLDLGGREQFF